The present entry profiles one T cell receptor (beta chain) with its context. The antigen is unknown. The sample comes from a study of Ad26.COV2.S vaccination and SARS-CoV-2 variants. Trimming shortened V by 2 bases and J by 5 bases, and 10 bases separated the two germline ends. CDR1 and CDR2 (germline): GTSNPN, SVGIG (reference sequence). This CDR3 is built from 13 residues. General study results and limits: The TCR breadth and depth analyses may have understated or missed part of the total T cell responses.

Treatment indicated: 15 to 20 received Ad26.COV2.S at low or high dose, single or two shots; about 5 received placebo; per-sample allocation not given. Samples analyzed were those drawn on day 63 after the first vaccine or placebo injection. The repertoire was sequenced with immunoSEQ multiplex PCR; TCRdb's copy has only in-frame clones and lacks some. The sample lists under 550,000 clones, roughly 90% seen once, with 3.6% in the top ten. The chain carries TRBV30 and TRBJ2-1, with D perhaps given as TRBD1 or TRBD2 (5 bases each). The source material was peripheral blood, sampled in a trial of Ad26.COV2.S vaccine versus placebo. This receptor was taken from a person aged 18 to 65 who received the Ad26.COV2.S COVID-19 vaccine or a placebo. Here the CDR3 reads CAWSRGVHNEQFF. The CDR3 DNA reads TGTGCCTGGAGTCGGGGCGTCCACAATGAGCAGTTCTTC.